The TCR beta chain under discussion was sequenced for a study of early T cells in non-severe SARS-CoV-2 infection. Study-wide context: Bulk RNA from unsorted whole blood was sequenced; chains were unpaired.

The study's findings and limits: CD4 and private specificities were missed by VDJdb matching, which favored anti-spike CD8 responses.

CDR1 and CDR2 (germline): SGHTS, YDEGEE. This CDR3 is 14 amino acids long. J was trimmed by 6 bases and V by 0 bases; bases with no gene match: 3. This clonotype was counted only a few times. Its antigen is undetermined. The TCR library protocol was used to attach unique molecular identifiers. These identifiers were attached to individual cDNA molecules. TCRdb used MiXCR to reprocess the 5' RACE reads, holding one entry per CDR3 protein. Of about 130,000 distinct CDR3 sequences in the sample, 15% were seen once. V is TRBV5-8 and J is TRBJ1-5; TRBD1 matches at 7 bases. Material: whole blood. The clonotype originates from an adult who was a healthcare worker with PCR-confirmed SARS-CoV-2 infection or an uninfected control (not recorded which). CDR3 coding DNA: TGTGCCAGCAGCTTGGAACAGGGGCCTCAGCCCCAGCATTTT. Translated: CASSLEQGPQPQHF.